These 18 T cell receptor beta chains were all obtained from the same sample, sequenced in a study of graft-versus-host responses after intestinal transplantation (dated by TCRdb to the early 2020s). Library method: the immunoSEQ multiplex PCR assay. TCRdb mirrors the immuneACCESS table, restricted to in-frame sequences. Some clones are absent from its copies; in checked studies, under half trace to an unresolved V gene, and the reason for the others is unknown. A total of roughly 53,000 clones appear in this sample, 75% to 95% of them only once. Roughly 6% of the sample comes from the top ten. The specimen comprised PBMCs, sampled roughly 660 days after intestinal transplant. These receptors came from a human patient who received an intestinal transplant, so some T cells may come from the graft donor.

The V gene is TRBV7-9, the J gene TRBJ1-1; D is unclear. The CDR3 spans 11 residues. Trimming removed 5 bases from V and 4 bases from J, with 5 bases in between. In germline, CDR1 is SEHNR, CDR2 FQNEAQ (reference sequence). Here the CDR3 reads CASSKTTEAFF. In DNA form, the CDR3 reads TGTGCCAGCAGCAAAACCACTGAAGCTTTCTTT.

The CDR3: CASSLGGASGRTEQFF. CDR3 DNA sequence: TGTGCCAGCAGCTTAGGGGGGGCTAGCGGGCGCACCGAGCAGTTCTTC. V gene TRBV7-3 combines with J gene TRBJ2-1, with 8 nucleotides matching TRBD2. This CDR3 spans 16 amino acids. V lost 2 bases to trimming and J lost 10 bases; unmatched junction nucleotides: 13. Germline V lookup: CDR1 SGHTA, CDR2 FQGTGA. Complete variable domain (other parts from reference TRBV7-3 and TRBJ2-1): GAGVSQTPSNKVTEKGKYVELRCDPISGHTALYWYRQSLGQGPEFLIYFQGTGAADDSGLPNDRFFAVRPEGSVSTLKIQRTERGDSAVYLCASSLGGASGRTEQFFGPGTRLTVL.

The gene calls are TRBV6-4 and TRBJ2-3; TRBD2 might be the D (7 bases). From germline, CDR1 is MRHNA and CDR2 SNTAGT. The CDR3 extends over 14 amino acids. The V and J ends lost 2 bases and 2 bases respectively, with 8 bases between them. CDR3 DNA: TGTGCCAGCAGTGACGGGGGGGCCACAGATACGCAGTATTTT. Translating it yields CASSDGGATDTQYF.

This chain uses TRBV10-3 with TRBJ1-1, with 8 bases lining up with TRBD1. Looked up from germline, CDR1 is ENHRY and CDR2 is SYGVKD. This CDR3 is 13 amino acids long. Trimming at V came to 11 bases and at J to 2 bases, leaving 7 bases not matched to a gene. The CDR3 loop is CASTTGGNTEAFF. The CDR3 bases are TGTGCCTCTACTACAGGGGGAAACACTGAAGCTTTCTTT.

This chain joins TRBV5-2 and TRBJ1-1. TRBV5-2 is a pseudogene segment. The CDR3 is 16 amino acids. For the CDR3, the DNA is TGTGCCAGCAGCTTGGTCCGGGGCGACAAGAGGCCTGAAGCTTTCTTT. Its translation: CASSLVRGDKRPEAFF.

The CDR3 bases are TGTGCCAGCAGCACCGATCCGACTTTCTTT. Translated: CASSTDPTFF. This sequence joins TRBV6-1 and TRBJ1-1; D uncertain. The CDR3 contains 10 residues. Germline V CDR1 and CDR2: MNHNS, SASEGT. The V gene lost 6 bases and the J gene lost 12 bases, with 11 bases spanning the gap.

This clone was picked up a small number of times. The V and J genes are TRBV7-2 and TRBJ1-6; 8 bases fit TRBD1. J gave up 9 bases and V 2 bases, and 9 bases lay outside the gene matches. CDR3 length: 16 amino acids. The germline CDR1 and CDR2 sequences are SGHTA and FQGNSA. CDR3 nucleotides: TGTGCCAGCAGCTTAACGCAGGGGGCAAGGGGTTCACCCCTCCACTTT. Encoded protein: CASSLTQGARGSPLHF.

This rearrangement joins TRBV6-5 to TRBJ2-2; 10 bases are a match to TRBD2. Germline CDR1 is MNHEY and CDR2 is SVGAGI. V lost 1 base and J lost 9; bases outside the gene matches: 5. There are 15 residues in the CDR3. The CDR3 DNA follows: TGTGCCAGCAGTTACTGGAGCGGGGGGGACCGGGAGCTGTTTTTT. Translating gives CASSYWSGGDRELFF.

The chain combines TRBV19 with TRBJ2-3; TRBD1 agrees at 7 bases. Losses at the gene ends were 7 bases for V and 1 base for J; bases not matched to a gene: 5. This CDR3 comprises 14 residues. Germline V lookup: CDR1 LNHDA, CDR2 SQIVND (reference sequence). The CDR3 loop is CASTIGQGTDTQYF. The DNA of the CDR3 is TGTGCCAGTACCATCGGACAGGGCACAGATACGCAGTATTTT.

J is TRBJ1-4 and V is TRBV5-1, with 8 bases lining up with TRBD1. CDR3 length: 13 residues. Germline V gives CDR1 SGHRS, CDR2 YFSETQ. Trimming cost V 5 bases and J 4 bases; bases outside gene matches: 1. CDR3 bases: TGCGCCAGCAGTGGACAGGGTAATGAAAAACTGTTTTTT. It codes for CASSGQGNEKLFF.

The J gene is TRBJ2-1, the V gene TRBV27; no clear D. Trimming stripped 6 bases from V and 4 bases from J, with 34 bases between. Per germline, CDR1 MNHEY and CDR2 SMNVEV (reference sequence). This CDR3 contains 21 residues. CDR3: CASSYYAPFRIEQRAYNEQFF. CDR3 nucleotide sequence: TGTGCCAGCAGCTATTATGCCCCTTTCCGGATTGAACAGCGCGCTTACAATGAGCAGTTCTTC.

CDR3 loop: CASSADWNTEAFF. In nucleotides, the CDR3 is TGTGCCAGCAGTGCCGACTGGAACACTGAAGCTTTCTTT. The gene calls are TRBV6-4 and TRBJ1-1; D unresolved. Germline V lookup: CDR1 MRHNA, CDR2 SNTAGT. The CDR3 loop spans 13 amino acids. The V gene lost 4 bases and the J gene lost 1 base, with 7 bases spanning the gap.

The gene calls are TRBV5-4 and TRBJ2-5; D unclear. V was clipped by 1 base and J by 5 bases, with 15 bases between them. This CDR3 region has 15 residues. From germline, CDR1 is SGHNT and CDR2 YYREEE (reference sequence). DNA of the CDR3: TGTGCCAGCAGCTTGTTTGGGCTGGGGTTTGAGACCCAGTACTTC. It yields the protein CASSLFGLGFETQYF.

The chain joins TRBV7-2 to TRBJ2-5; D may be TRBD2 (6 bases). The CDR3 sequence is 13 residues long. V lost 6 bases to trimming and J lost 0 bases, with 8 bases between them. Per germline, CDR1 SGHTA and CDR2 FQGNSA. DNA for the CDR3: TGTGCCAGCAGTGGGGGGAACCAAGAGACCCAGTACTTC. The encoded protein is CASSGGNQETQYF.

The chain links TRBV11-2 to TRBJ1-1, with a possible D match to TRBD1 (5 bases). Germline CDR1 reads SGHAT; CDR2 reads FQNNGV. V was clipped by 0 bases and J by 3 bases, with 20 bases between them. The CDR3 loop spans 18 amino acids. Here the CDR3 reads CASSLDAIPGGVYTEAFF. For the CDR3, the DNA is TGTGCCAGCAGCTTAGATGCCATCCCTGGGGGGGTATACACTGAAGCTTTCTTT.

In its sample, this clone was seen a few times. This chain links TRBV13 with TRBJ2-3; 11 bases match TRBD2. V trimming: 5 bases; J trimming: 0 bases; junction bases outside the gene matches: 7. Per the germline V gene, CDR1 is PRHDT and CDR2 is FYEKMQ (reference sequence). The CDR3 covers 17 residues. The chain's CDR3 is CASSLPTSGESTDTQYF. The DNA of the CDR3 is TGTGCCAGCAGCCTACCGACTAGCGGGGAGAGCACAGATACGCAGTATTTT.

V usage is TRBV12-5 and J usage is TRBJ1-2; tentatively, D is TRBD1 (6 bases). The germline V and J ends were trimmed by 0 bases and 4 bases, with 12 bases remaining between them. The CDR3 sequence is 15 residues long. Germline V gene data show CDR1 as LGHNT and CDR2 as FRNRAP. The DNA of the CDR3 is TGTGCTAGTGGTTTGGTACTGCAGGGGATCTATGGCTACACCTTC. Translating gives CASGLVLQGIYGYTF.

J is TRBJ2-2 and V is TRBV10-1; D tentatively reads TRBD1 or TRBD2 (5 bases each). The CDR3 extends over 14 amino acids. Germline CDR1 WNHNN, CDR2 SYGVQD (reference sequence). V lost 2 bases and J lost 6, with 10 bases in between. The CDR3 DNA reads TGCGCCAGCAGTGAGGGGGCCGGGGCCGGGGAGCTGTTTTTT. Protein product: CASSEGAGAGELFF.